This T cell receptor (beta chain) was retrieved from a study of T cell responses to AZD1222 COVID-19 vaccine. In germline, CDR1 is LNHDA, CDR2 SQIVND (reference sequence). CDR3 length: 14 residues. V shed 5 bases and J 3 bases; nucleotides not matched to a gene: 4. Study-level results: Spike was spanned by vaccine-associated CD4 TCRs, which were dominant at 160-218 and 743-854. Baseline seropositives among AZD1222 recipients totaled only 5 to 7. Among spike-specific TCRs, nearly half reportedly target unmutated variant regions.

The count of this clone is one. What it binds is unknown. Clones were read by immunoSEQ multiplex PCR, and TCRdb kept only the in-frame ones, dropping some. The top ten clones hold 1.1% to 1.5% of a sample with around 150,000 clones, 85% to 95% of them seen once. This receptor was taken from an adult in good health. The chain joins TRBV19 to TRBJ1-5; TRBD1 matches at 7 bases. Sequences were derived from peripheral blood, sampled on day 0 of AZD1222 vaccination. The CDR3 sequence: CASSVGQNNQPQHF. The CDR3 coding sequence is TGTGCCAGTAGTGTGGGACAGAACAATCAGCCCCAGCATTTT. The variable domain in full, with the rest retrieved from reference TRBV19 and TRBJ1-5, is DGGITQSPKYLFRKEGQNVTLSCEQNLNHDAMYWYRQDPGQGLRLIYYSQIVNDFQKGDIAEGYSVSREKKESFPLTVTSAQKNPTAFYLCASSVGQNNQPQHFGDGTRLSIL.